This T cell receptor beta chain was captured in a study of a mutant IDH1 vaccine in newly diagnosed glioma. In the study overall: Treated patients, roughly 60% male and around 38% female, averaged 40.4 years of age. Before enrollment, the patients had been treated with radiotherapy alone, temozolomide alone, or both together. Most of them had received both.

The time point is: week 35, safety follow-up. Each vaccine dose was 300 ug of mutant IDH1 20-mer peptide, with topical imiquimod. Donors had new IDH1-mutant astrocytomas of WHO grade 3 or 4 (ATRX-lost). Assay used: immunoSEQ multiplex PCR; TCRdb lists only in-frame clones, some missing. The table includes 30,000 to 40,000 clones, around 80% detected once. For this clone: The antigen is not known.

Trimming removed 8 bases from V and 10 bases from J, with 11 bases in between. The CDR3 runs 11 residues. Germline CDR1 MDHEN, CDR2 SYDVKM. Sample: PBMCs, taken from a glioma patient whose treatment included an IDH1 peptide vaccine. The source of this sequence is a woman aged 18-29 years with glioma. The chain couples TRBV28 to TRBJ1-4; TRBD1 might be the D (6 bases). In nucleotides, the CDR3 is TGTGCCAGCGGACAGATTGGAAAACTGTTTTTT. Its protein is CASGQIGKLFF.